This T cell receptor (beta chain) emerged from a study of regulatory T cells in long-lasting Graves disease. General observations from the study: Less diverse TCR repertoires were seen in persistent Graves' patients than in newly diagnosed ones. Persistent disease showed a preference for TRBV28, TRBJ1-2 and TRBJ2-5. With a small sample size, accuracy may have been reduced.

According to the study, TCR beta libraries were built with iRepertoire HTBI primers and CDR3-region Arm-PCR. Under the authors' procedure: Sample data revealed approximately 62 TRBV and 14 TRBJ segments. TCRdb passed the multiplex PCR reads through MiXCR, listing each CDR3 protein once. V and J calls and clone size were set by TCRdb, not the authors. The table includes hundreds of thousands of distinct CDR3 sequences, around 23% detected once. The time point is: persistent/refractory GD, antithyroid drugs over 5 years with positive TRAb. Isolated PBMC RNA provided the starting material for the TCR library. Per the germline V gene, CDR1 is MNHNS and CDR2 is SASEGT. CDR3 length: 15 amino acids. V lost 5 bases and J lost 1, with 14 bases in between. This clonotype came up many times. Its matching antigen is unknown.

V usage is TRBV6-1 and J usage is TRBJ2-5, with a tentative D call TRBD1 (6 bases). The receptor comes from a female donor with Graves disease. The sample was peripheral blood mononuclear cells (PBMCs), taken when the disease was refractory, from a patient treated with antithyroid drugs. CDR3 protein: CASSPGHSLQETQYF. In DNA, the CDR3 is TGTGCCAGCAGTCCGGGACACTCACTCCAAGAGACCCAGTACTTC.